The source of this T cell receptor beta chain is a study of T cells in Graves' hyperthyroidism and ophthalmopathy. Authors of the study amplified TCR beta CDR3 regions from RNA transcripts. With the HTBI primer set, the TCR CDR3 went through a first round of RT-PCR. TCRdb re-derived calls from the multiplex PCR reads in MiXCR, one entry per CDR3 protein. The table includes hundreds of thousands of distinct CDR3 sequences, around 13% detected once. In germline, CDR1 is ENHRY, CDR2 SYGVKD. CDR3 size: 14 residues. J was trimmed by 4 bases and V by 5 bases; bases with no gene match: 5. This clonotype occurred many times. Graves' hyperthyroidism without ophthalmopathy progression within 18 months was termed stable. Uncontrolled infection, other autoimmune disease, pregnancy or lactation excluded patients. Diagnosis relied on clinical symptoms, serum thyroxine and TRAb, thyroid ultrasound and orbital computed tomography. 10 ml fresh peripheral blood yielded the PBMCs.

The chain uses TRBV10-3 and TRBJ1-1; 9 nucleotides line up with TRBD1. Sequences were obtained from blood. This sequence was found in a woman aged 25 to 39 with Graves' hyperthyroidism. The CDR3 is CAISPQGASTEAFF. In nucleotides, the CDR3 is TGTGCCATCAGTCCACAGGGGGCGAGCACTGAAGCTTTCTTT.